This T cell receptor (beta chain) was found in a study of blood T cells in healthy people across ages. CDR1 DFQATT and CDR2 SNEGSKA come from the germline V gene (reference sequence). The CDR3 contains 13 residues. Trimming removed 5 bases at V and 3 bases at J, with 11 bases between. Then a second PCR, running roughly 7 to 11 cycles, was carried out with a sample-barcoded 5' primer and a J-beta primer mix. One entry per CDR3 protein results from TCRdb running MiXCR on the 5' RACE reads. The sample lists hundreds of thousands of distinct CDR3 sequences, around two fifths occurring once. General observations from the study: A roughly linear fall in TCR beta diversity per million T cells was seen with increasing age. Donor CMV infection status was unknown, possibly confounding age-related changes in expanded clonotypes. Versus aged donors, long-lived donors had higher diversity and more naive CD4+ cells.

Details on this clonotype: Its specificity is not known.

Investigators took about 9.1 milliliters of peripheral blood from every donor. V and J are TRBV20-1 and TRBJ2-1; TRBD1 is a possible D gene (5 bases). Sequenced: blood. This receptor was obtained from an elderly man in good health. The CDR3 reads CSAPTEYYNEQFF. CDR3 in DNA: TGCAGTGCTCCGACAGAATACTACAATGAGCAGTTCTTC.